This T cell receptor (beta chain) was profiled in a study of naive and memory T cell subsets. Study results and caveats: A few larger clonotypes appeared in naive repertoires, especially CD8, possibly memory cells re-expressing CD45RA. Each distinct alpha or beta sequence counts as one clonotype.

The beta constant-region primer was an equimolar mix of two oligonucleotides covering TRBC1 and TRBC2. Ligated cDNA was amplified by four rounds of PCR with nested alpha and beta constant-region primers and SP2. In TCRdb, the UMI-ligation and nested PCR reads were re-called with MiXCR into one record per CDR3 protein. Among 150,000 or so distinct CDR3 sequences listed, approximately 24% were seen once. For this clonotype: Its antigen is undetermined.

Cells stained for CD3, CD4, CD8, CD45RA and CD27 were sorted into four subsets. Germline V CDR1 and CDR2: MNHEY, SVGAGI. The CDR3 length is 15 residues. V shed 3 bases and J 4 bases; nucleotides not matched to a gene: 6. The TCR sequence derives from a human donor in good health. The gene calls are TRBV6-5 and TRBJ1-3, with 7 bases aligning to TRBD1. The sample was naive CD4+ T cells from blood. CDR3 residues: CASSYTPGQGNTIYF. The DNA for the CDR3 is TGTGCCAGCAGTTATACACCGGGACAGGGAAACACCATATATTTT.